This entry lists 30 T cell receptor beta chains sequenced from one sample in a study of CD8 T cells in ankylosing spondylitis. One entry per CDR3 protein, called by TCRdb with MiXCR from the 5' RACE reads. The sample holds some 120,000 distinct CDR3 sequences, around 7% seen once. The sequenced sample consisted of blood, either unsorted or a sorted T cell fraction (not recorded which). These receptors came from a male donor with ankylosing spondylitis or in good health (not recorded which).

The sample holds many counts of this clonotype. The chain joins TRBV10-3 to TRBJ1-1; D call uncertain. Trimming took 2 bases from V and 1 from J, leaving 8 bases between them. The CDR3 length is 14 residues. Germline V CDR1 and CDR2: ENHRY, SYGVKD. The CDR3 nucleotides are TGTGCCATCAGTGAGCGGACGGCGAACACTGAAGCTTTCTTT. As protein: CAISERTANTEAFF.

This clonotype was seen repeatedly, ten times or more. The chain carries TRBV7-9 and TRBJ2-1; no clear D. This CDR3 is built from 11 residues. V gave up 6 bases and J gave up 7 bases, with 7 bases separating them. In germline, CDR1 is SEHNR, CDR2 FQNEAQ (reference sequence). The CDR3 reads CASRYGNEQFF. CDR3 sequence (DNA): TGTGCCAGCAGGTACGGAAATGAGCAGTTCTTC.

Many counts were recorded for this clonotype. The chain employs TRBV6-1 and TRBJ2-2; 7 bases align to TRBD1. This CDR3 has 14 residues. After removal of 6 bases from V and 6 bases from J, the junction contained 7 bases not matched to a gene. Germline V gives CDR1 MNHNS, CDR2 SASEGT. CDR3 coding DNA: TGTGCCAGCAGGCGACAGGGTTACGCCGGGGAGCTGTTTTTT. Protein sequence: CASRRQGYAGELFF.

This clonotype has at least ten counts. The chain has TRBV7-2 and TRBJ2-1, with TRBD2 as a possible D gene (6 bases). CDR1 SGHTA and CDR2 FQGNSA come from the germline V gene. V was trimmed by 1 base and J by 0 bases, leaving 10 bases between them. The CDR3 sequence is 16 residues long. This CDR3 reads CASSLVVGGSYNEQFF. DNA of the CDR3: TGTGCCAGCAGCTTAGTGGTGGGGGGCTCCTACAATGAGCAGTTCTTC.

This clonotype was counted at least ten times. The rearrangement uses TRBV29-1 and TRBJ1-2; D is undetermined. Trimming stripped 4 bases from V and 4 bases from J, with 10 bases between. The CDR3 length is 12 residues. Germline-derived CDR1 and CDR2 are SQVTM and ANQGSEA. This chain's CDR3 is CSVVLAGYGYTF. For the CDR3, the DNA is TGCAGCGTTGTCCTTGCGGGCTATGGCTACACCTTC.

This clonotype came up many times. The chain joins TRBV20-1 to TRBJ2-2; 11 bases match TRBD2. Germline assignment: CDR1 DFQATT and CDR2 SNEGSKA (reference sequence). After removal of 1 base from V and 4 bases from J, the junction contained 5 bases not matched to a gene. There are 16 residues in the CDR3. The CDR3 protein is CSARARLAGTTGELFF. For the CDR3, the DNA is TGCAGTGCTAGAGCCCGACTAGCGGGGACCACCGGGGAGCTGTTTTTT.

This clonotype has ten or more counts. The V gene is TRBV9, the J gene TRBJ2-3, with D uncertain. The CDR3 consists of 17 residues. Trimming took off 0 bases at V and 5 bases at J, with 19 bases between the two ends. CDR1 and CDR2 from the germline V gene are SGDLS and YYNGEE. The CDR3 nucleotides read TGTGCCAGCAGCGTAGATCAGTCGCACAGTGGACGAGATACGCAGTATTTT. Residues: CASSVDQSHSGRDTQYF.

Many counts were recorded for this clonotype. The chain carries TRBV6-1 and TRBJ1-2; 7 positions agree with TRBD1. The length of the CDR3 is 14 residues. Trimming removed 5 bases from V and 3 bases from J; junction bases left unmatched: 6. Germline V gene data show CDR1 as MNHNS and CDR2 as SASEGT. In DNA, the CDR3 is TGTGCCAGCAGTAACGCCGGGACAGACTATGGCTACACCTTC. It codes for CASSNAGTDYGYTF.

This clonotype showed up many times. V and J are TRBV3-1 and TRBJ2-2; TRBD1 agrees at 7 bases. The V and J ends lost 4 bases and 3 bases, in that order; junction bases with no gene match: 2. The CDR3 has 14 amino acids. The germline gives CDR1 LGHDT, CDR2 YNNKEL (reference sequence). The CDR3 protein is CASSPGQYTGELFF. CDR3 sequence (DNA): TGTGCCAGCAGCCCGGGACAGTACACCGGGGAGCTGTTTTTT.

The genes are TRBV28 and TRBJ2-7; unclear D gene. The CDR3 runs 12 residues. Germline V lookup: CDR1 MDHEN, CDR2 SYDVKM. Trimming stripped 3 bases from V and 4 bases from J, with 7 bases between. The CDR3 DNA reads TGTGCCAGCAGTTTTCGGGTTTACGAGCAGTACTTC. It yields the protein CASSFRVYEQYF.

The table lists this clonotype with many counts. The rearrangement uses TRBV5-5 and TRBJ1-2; TRBD1 agrees at 8 bases. The J segment lost 3 bases and the V segment lost 4 bases, leaving 8 bases of the junction unmatched. The germline CDR1 and CDR2 sequences are SGHKS and YYEKEE (reference sequence). The CDR3 has 15 residues. The CDR3 is CASSPGQGEDYGYTF. The CDR3 DNA sequence: TGTGCCAGCAGCCCCGGACAGGGAGAGGACTATGGCTACACCTTC.

This clonotype was seen at least ten times. This sequence joins TRBV5-1 and TRBJ2-2, with D possibly matching TRBD2 (6 bases). The CDR3 extends over 14 amino acids. Germline values: CDR1 SGHRS, CDR2 YFSETQ. Trimming took off 6 bases at V and 4 bases at J, with 13 bases between the two ends. The CDR3 here is CASTRETGTGELFF. CDR3 coding DNA: TGCGCCAGCACCCGGGAGACGGGCACCGGGGAGCTGTTTTTT.

This clonotype was observed many times. As DNA, the CDR3 is TGTGCCAGCAGCTTAACAGGGATGGCTTTCGACACTGAAGCTTTCTTT. It is translated as CASSLTGMAFDTEAFF. This chain links TRBV7-3 with TRBJ1-1; no clear D. Trimming cost V 0 bases and J 3 bases, with 14 bases left between them. The CDR3 loop spans 16 amino acids. Germline CDR1 and CDR2: SGHTA and FQGTGA. The whole variable domain, filled in from reference TRBV7-3 and TRBJ1-1, reads GAGVSQTPSNKVTEKGKYVELRCDPISGHTALYWYRQSLGQGPEFLIYFQGTGAADDSGLPNDRFFAVRPEGSVSTLKIQRTERGDSAVYLCASSLTGMAFDTEAFFGQGTRLTVV.

The sample holds many counts of this clonotype. The chain couples TRBV18 to TRBJ1-2, with 9 bases fitting TRBD1. Per the germline V gene, CDR1 is KGHSH and CDR2 is LQKENI. This CDR3 has 13 residues. The V segment lost 7 bases and the J segment 3 bases; nucleotides outside the gene matches: 3. CDR3 bases: TGTGCCAGCTTACGGACAGGGGACTATGGCTACACCTTC. It codes for CASLRTGDYGYTF.

This clonotype has a count of ten or more. The chain carries TRBV7-3 and TRBJ2-3; 8 nucleotides agree with TRBD2. The CDR3 is 18 amino acids. Trimming took 5 bases from V and 1 from J; bases not matched to a gene: 14. Germline lookup yields CDR1 SGHTA and CDR2 FQGTGA. The CDR3 sequence is CASSPQPGLVSGTDTQYF. CDR3 sequence (DNA): TGTGCCAGCAGCCCCCAACCGGGACTAGTATCTGGCACAGATACGCAGTATTTT. Variable domain in full (rest from reference TRBV7-3 and TRBJ2-3): GAGVSQTPSNKVTEKGKYVELRCDPISGHTALYWYRQSLGQGPEFLIYFQGTGAADDSGLPNDRFFAVRPEGSVSTLKIQRTERGDSAVYLCASSPQPGLVSGTDTQYFGPGTRLTVL.

This clonotype was counted at least ten times. The chain links TRBV20-1 to TRBJ1-2; 7 positions match TRBD1. Germline assignment: CDR1 DFQATT and CDR2 SNEGSKA (reference sequence). The CDR3 has 14 residues. Germline trimming cut 8 bases from V and 7 bases from J; bases unmatched to any gene: 16. The CDR3 protein is CSTGWVTGAVGYTF. The DNA of the CDR3 is TGCAGTACGGGGTGGGTTACAGGGGCTGTTGGCTACACCTTC.

This clonotype appeared many times. The chain recombines TRBV20-1 with TRBJ2-1; TRBD2 matches at 14 bases. In germline, CDR1 is DFQATT, CDR2 SNEGSKA (reference sequence). The CDR3 is made up of 20 amino acids. The junction had 20 bases not matched to a gene; V was cut back by 2 bases and J by 8 bases. CDR3 residues: CSARPATGTSGSRLGDEQFF. The DNA of the CDR3 is TGCAGTGCTAGACCCGCGACCGGGACTAGCGGGAGTCGTCTTGGCGATGAGCAGTTCTTC.

This clonotype was picked up many times. The rearrangement links TRBV24-1 to TRBJ2-4; D remains ambiguous. CDR3 length: 13 amino acids. V was trimmed by 7 bases and J by 0 bases, leaving 6 bases between them. Germline CDR1 KGHDR, CDR2 SFDVKD. CDR3 nucleotides: TGTGCCACCAGGATTCTAGCCAAAAACATTCAGTACTTC. Its translation is CATRILAKNIQYF.

This clonotype has a count of ten or more. The chain carries TRBV18 and TRBJ2-1; D ambiguous. Germline assignment: CDR1 KGHSH and CDR2 LQKENI. The V and J ends lost 3 bases and 3 bases respectively, with 12 bases between them. The CDR3 sequence is 15 residues long. The CDR3 sequence is CASSPLEGYYNEQFF. CDR3 in DNA: TGTGCCAGCTCACCCCTGGAAGGCTACTACAATGAGCAGTTCTTC.

This clonotype was recorded many times. This chain joins TRBV20-1 and TRBJ2-3; 7 bases line up with TRBD1. The CDR3 runs 14 residues. The germline gives CDR1 DFQATT, CDR2 SNEGSKA (reference sequence). V gave up 0 bases and J gave up 4 bases; unmatched junction bases: 4. CDR3 sequence: CSARDRQGADTQYF. Written as DNA, the CDR3 is TGCAGTGCTAGAGATCGGCAGGGGGCAGATACGCAGTATTTT.

The chain links TRBV3-1 to TRBJ2-5; TRBD2 matches at 7 bases. The CDR3 has 14 residues. V dropped 7 bases and J dropped 2; count of bases not matched to a gene: 7. The germline V gene has CDR1 LGHDT and CDR2 YNNKEL (reference sequence). Here the CDR3 DNA reads TGTGCCAGCACCGAGGCGGGAGTACAAGAGACCCAGTACTTC. It yields the protein CASTEAGVQETQYF.

This clonotype was picked up many times. The chain employs TRBV6-2 or TRBV6-3 and TRBJ2-7, with 8 bases fitting TRBD2. The CDR3 loop spans 14 amino acids. With 4 bases clipped from V and 3 bases from J, the junction kept 5 bases outside the gene matches. The germline V gene encodes CDR1 MNHEY and CDR2 SVGEGT. CDR3 nucleotides: TGTGCCAGCAGTTCCGGGACTAGTCTCTACGAGCAGTACTTC. This translates into CASSSGTSLYEQYF.

There are many counts of this clonotype. This chain connects TRBV5-1 to TRBJ2-1; TRBD2 is a possible D gene (6 bases). The CDR3 is 14 amino acids. Germline V gene lookup returns CDR1 SGHRS and CDR2 YFSETQ. V was cut by 5 bases and J by 9 bases, with 18 bases left in between. CDR3 nucleotide sequence: TGCGCCAGCAGTTCGGGGGTGAGAAGGCCTGAGCAGTTCTTC. It is translated as CASSSGVRRPEQFF.

This clonotype was detected many times. The rearrangement uses TRBV7-9 and TRBJ1-4; no reliable D call. V lost 8 bases, J lost 0 bases, and 7 bases lay in between. This CDR3 region has 13 residues. Germline values: CDR1 SEHNR, CDR2 FQNEAQ (reference sequence). The CDR3 DNA reads as TGTGCCAGCCGTCCTGCAACTAATGAAAAACTGTTTTTT. Translating gives CASRPATNEKLFF.

This clonotype has a handful of counts. The chain links TRBV7-6 to TRBJ2-5; D not certain. V lost 6 bases and J 2 bases, leaving 4 bases between the germline ends. In germline, CDR1 is SGHVS, CDR2 FNYEAQ. The CDR3 covers 11 residues. In DNA, the CDR3 is TGTGCCAGCAGGGGACAAGAGACCCAGTACTTC. Residues: CASRGQETQYF.

This clonotype has at least ten counts. The V and J genes are TRBV10-1 and TRBJ2-6; no definite D call. V was trimmed by 3 bases and J by 0 bases, leaving 6 bases between them. CDR1 is WNHNN and CDR2 is SYGVQD in the germline V gene (reference sequence). This CDR3 is built from 15 residues. The CDR3 loop is CASSDGRSGANVLTF. CDR3 DNA sequence: TGCGCCAGCAGTGATGGGCGCTCTGGGGCCAACGTCCTGACTTTC.

This clonotype was recorded many times. The chain joins TRBV20-1 to TRBJ2-1; D remains ambiguous. Trimming pared 6 bases from V and 8 bases from J, leaving 20 bases between. The CDR3 covers 14 residues. Germline loops: CDR1 DFQATT, CDR2 SNEGSKA (reference sequence). The CDR3 is CSAVSTPTLDEQFF. The DNA of the CDR3 is TGCAGTGCCGTCTCTACACCTACTCTCGATGAGCAGTTCTTC.

The sample holds a few counts of this clonotype. A much larger clone differs from this one at a single base, so this may be a read error. The chain has TRBV18 and TRBJ1-3; D might be TRBD1 (5 bases). CDR3 length equals 16 residues. Germline V gene sequence: CDR1 KGHSH, CDR2 LQKENI. CDR3 bases: TGTGCCAGCTCACCATTGGAAACAGGTTCTGGAAACCCCATATATTTT. It translates to CASSPLETGSGNPIYF. The whole variable domain, remainder taken from reference TRBV18 and TRBJ1-3, is NAGVMQNPRHLVRRRGQEARLRCSPMKGHSHVYWYRQLPEEGLKFMVYLQKENIIDESGMPKERFSAEFPKEGPSILRIQQVVRGDSAAYFCASSPLETGSGNPIYFGEGSWLTVV.

This clonotype was seen many times. V usage is TRBV20-1 and J usage is TRBJ1-3; D gene ambiguous. The CDR3 sequence is 12 residues long. Germline CDR1 is DFQATT and CDR2 is SNEGSKA (reference sequence). With 3 bases removed from V and 3 bases from J, the gap between germline ends came to 6 bases. Written as DNA, the CDR3 is TGCAGTGCTAGGGATAATGGAAACACCATATATTTT. It codes for CSARDNGNTIYF.

A few counts support this clonotype. The rearrangement joins TRBV19 to TRBJ2-7; no reliable D call. Trimming cost V 9 bases and J 6 bases, with 15 bases left between them. CDR1 and CDR2 (germline): LNHDA, SQIVND (reference sequence). The CDR3 consists of 12 residues. CDR3 in amino acids: CASQVGWGEQYF. The CDR3 DNA reads TGTGCCAGCCAGGTCGGGTGGGGCGAGCAGTACTTC.